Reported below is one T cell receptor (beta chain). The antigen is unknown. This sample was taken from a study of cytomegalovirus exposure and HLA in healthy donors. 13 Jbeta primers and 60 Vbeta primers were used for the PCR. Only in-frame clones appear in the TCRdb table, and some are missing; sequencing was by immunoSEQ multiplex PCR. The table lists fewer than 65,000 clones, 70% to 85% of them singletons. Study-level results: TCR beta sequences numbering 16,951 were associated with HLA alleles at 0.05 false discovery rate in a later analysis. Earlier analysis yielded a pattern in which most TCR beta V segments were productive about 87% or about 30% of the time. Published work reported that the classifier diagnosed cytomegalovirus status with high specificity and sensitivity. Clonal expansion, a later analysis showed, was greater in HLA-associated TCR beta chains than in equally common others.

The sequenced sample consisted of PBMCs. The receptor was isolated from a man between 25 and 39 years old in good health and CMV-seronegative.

The CDR3 bases are TGTGCCAGCAGTTTAGTGGCAGGGAATCAGCCCCAGCATTTT. Protein: CASSLVAGNQPQHF. The V call is TRBV28, the J call TRBJ1-5; D perhaps matches TRBD1 (5 bases). V lost 2 bases to trimming and J lost 4 bases, with 9 bases between them. CDR1 is MDHEN and CDR2 is SYDVKM in the germline V gene. The CDR3 runs 14 residues.